This T cell receptor beta chain was sequenced during a study of regulatory T cells in long-lasting Graves disease. General study findings and limits: Patients whose Graves' disease persisted exhibited lower TCR diversity than those newly diagnosed. Among the persistent patients, 2,500 to 3,000 public clonotypes were shared, more than the approximately 1,000 shared among new patients.

This clonotype was observed at least ten times. Its specificity is not known. Germline V gene lookup returns CDR1 LNHDA and CDR2 SQIVND (reference sequence). The V end lost 7 bases, the J end lost 10 bases, and 20 bases lay between the germline ends. This CDR3 contains 14 residues. Through Arm-PCR of CDR3 regions and iRepertoire HTBI primers, TCR beta libraries were built. In TCRdb, the multiplex PCR reads were re-called with MiXCR into one record per CDR3 protein. The table shows more than 450,000 distinct CDR3 sequences, with more than 10% occurring only once. Time point reported: newly diagnosed GD, antithyroid drugs for less than 3 months. The TCR library was made from RNA extracted from PBMCs. The sample was also linked to a second study, of T cells in Graves' hyperthyroidism and ophthalmopathy. That study reports: The HTBI primer set served for first-round RT-PCR of the TCR CDR3.

This specimen consisted of peripheral blood mononuclear cells (PBMCs), obtained at new diagnosis, from a patient treated with antithyroid drugs. This TCR was recovered from a woman in her 30s with Graves disease. The chain recombines TRBV19 with TRBJ2-1, with D possibly being TRBD2 (6 bases). The CDR3 is CASTTEGLSKEQFF. The CDR3, as DNA: TGTGCCAGTACTACTGAGGGACTGTCTAAGGAGCAGTTCTTC.